A selection of T cell receptor beta chains follows, all from one sample in a study of tumor-infiltrating lymphocytes in primary liver carcinoma. TCRdb re-called the multiplex PCR reads with MiXCR, one entry per CDR3 protein. Among roughly 100,000 distinct CDR3 sequences listed, approximately 68% were seen once. The sample comprised liver tumor tissue from sampling region 5. These receptors were collected from an older woman with primary liver carcinoma and hepatitis B virus infection. CDR3s leave out the opening cysteine and the closing phenylalanine or tryptophan. A D gene is named only where the DNA matches it firmly.

TRBV4-2	TRBJ2-1	TRBD2	13	ANSQMTSGGNEQF
TRBV29-1	TRBJ2-1	TRBD2	12	SFVLAGGSNEQF
TRBV12-3/TRBV12-4	TRBJ1-1	NA	15	ASRDGRDTIPNTEAF
TRBV11-2	TRBJ2-6	NA	17	ASSPGLRGLGSRANVLT
TRBV12-3/TRBV12-4	TRBJ1-5	NA	13	ASSPSGGSNQPQH
TRBV28	TRBJ1-1	NA	10	ASTLGHTEGF
TRBV11-2	TRBJ2-6	NA	13	ASSLGGAETNVLS
TRBV7-9	TRBJ1-2	NA	15	ASSAAESIPITSGYT
TRBV5-1	TRBJ2-7	NA	13	ACSFNPGSDYEQY
TRBV5-6	TRBJ1-3	NA	13	ASSSRYGSRNIIY
TRBV5-6	TRBJ2-5	NA	11	VGSPTGQETQY
TRBV12-3/TRBV12-4	TRBJ1-6	TRBD1	13	ASSRRQGGNSPLH
TRBV12-3/TRBV12-4	TRBJ1-2	TRBD1	12	ASTPGQVYYGYT
TRBV5-1	TRBJ2-5	TRBD1	12	ASSQIGQGETQY
TRBV11-2	TRBJ2-1	NA	15	DSSFTPMRSSYNELF
TRBV11-1	TRBJ2-2	NA	13	ANSPGQWFTGELF
TRBV11-3	TRBJ2-4	NA	10	ANSGTKNIQY
TRBV7-8	TRBJ1-1	TRBD1	15	ASSLIVGQGKNTEAI
TRBV11-2	TRBJ2-7	NA	12	ASNLAARTYEQY
TRBV10-2	TRBJ2-5	TRBD2	13	ASSGGSGRAKTQY
TRBV29-1	TRBJ1-1	NA	11	SVEFTGNTEAF
TRBV11-3	TRBJ2-1	NA	13	ASSSAATPRGEQF
TRBV11-2	TRBJ2-3	NA	15	ASSIGGLTYMSDTQY
TRBV5-1	TRBJ2-1	TRBD2	13	ASRTVTSGSYEQL
TRBV12-3/TRBV12-4	TRBJ1-1	NA	10	VTRTPDTEAF
TRBV5-1	TRBJ1-1	NA	11	AGSAGRPSEAF
TRBV12-3/TRBV12-4	TRBJ2-7	NA	11	ASSFQDPYEQY
TRBV6-1	TRBJ2-6	NA	14	VSRRTVYSGVNVLT
TRBV5-1	TRBJ2-3	TRBD2	12	ASSHSGRSDTQY
TRBV11-2	TRBJ2-1	NA	13	ASSLVEGSNNEQF
TRBV10-3	TRBJ2-3	TRBD2	12	VISPSGTTDTQY
TRBV6-5	TRBJ1-2	NA	12	ASNKQGPQYGYI
TRBV11-2	TRBJ2-7	NA	13	SSRIYPGETYEQY
TRBV21-1	TRBJ2-1	NA	15	ASSKAWAGVAYNEQF
TRBV4-1	TRBJ2-5	TRBD2	17	ASSRNRGLAGRIQETQY
TRBV6-5	TRBJ2-3	NA	15	ASSYLPGAMGTDTQY
TRBV7-3	TRBJ2-3	TRBD2	14	ASRGGMAGGLGTQY
TRBV5-4	TRBJ1-2	NA	14	ASSSAPRGAGYGYT
TRBV2	TRBJ2-7	NA	9	ASSEGGEQY
TRBV4-1	TRBJ1-6	TRBD1	15	ASRQLLGQGAYSPLH
TRBV5-1	TRBJ1-3	NA	13	ASGSGRSSGNTIY
TRBV20-1	TRBJ1-5	NA	11	SARGRGSQPQH
TRBV19	TRBJ1-1	NA	12	ASHTERASTEAF
TRBV29-1	TRBJ2-3	NA	10	SVERGVDTHY
TRBV5-1	TRBJ1-5	TRBD1	14	ANSLTGGGDNQPQH
TRBV11-2	TRBJ2-1	NA	15	ASSFIPLRISYNEQF
TRBV9	TRBJ2-1	TRBD1	14	ASTVQGTGGLREQF
TRBV10-3	TRBJ1-4	NA	12	TISAAATNEKLF
TRBV29-1	TRBJ2-1	TRBD2	14	SVEGTSRGAVSEQF
TRBV11-2	TRBJ2-2	NA	13	ASSLRLSGPGELF
TRBV11-2	TRBJ1-6	NA	11	ASSLVMNSPLH
TRBV11-2	TRBJ2-2	TRBD1	15	ASSLRSVGDRSGELF
TRBV11-2	TRBJ2-6	NA	13	NSCLQASGANVLT
TRBV6-2/TRBV6-3	TRBJ2-1	NA	9	ASSYDDEQF
TRBV10-2	TRBJ2-7	NA	12	ASSVQSESYEEY
TRBV6-1	TRBJ2-7	TRBD1	12	ASSERGQAAEQY
TRBV11-2	TRBJ2-7	NA	11	ARSLERRSGQY
TRBV11-2	TRBJ2-1	TRBD2	13	VSGRGPNSYNEHF
TRBV28	TRBJ2-1	TRBD2	17	ASTLSGLARAGSYNEQF
TRBV12-3/TRBV12-4	TRBJ2-1	NA	9	ASSMGGERF